This T cell receptor (beta chain) was captured by sequencing in a study of beta chain features in type 1 diabetes. Study results and limitations: Significant though moderate, a shortening of TCRB CDR3s appeared in all four CD4+ subsets of Type 1 diabetes patients. Type 1 diabetes patients had VDJ junctions that carried fewer insertions and more deletions.

This clone was detected a few times. The antigen remains undetermined. As every portion of the isolated RNA was reverse transcribed, the sequencing read expressed TCRB transcripts. The assay was immunoSEQ multiplex PCR, and TCRdb's table has in-frame clones only and misses some. Of around 250,000 clones in the sample, 27% are singletons; the top ten hold 3.5% to 4%. Once sorted, every population was more than 95% pure. Sample: central memory CD4+ T cells from blood. The TCR was taken from a man aged 25-45 years in good health.

The chain's CDR3 is CASTLGGQQHGYTF. Here the CDR3 DNA reads TGTGCCAGCACTCTGGGGGGACAGCAACATGGCTACACCTTC. This chain links TRBV6-1 with TRBJ1-2, with TRBD1 identical over 7 bases. The V gene's germline CDR1 is MNHNS and CDR2 SASEGT. This CDR3 is built from 14 residues. The junction had 11 bases not matched to a gene; V was cut back by 7 bases and J by 6 bases.